Listed below are T cell receptor beta chains from one sample, sequenced in a study of OX40 agonist ivuxolimab in advanced cancers. Generated by immunoSEQ multiplex PCR, the TCRdb table keeps only in-frame clones and is missing some. Among approximately 89,000 clones, 90% to 95% were seen once, and the ten largest hold roughly 2.1%. Sequencing used CD4+ or CD8+ T cells sorted from blood, obtained in a trial of the OX40 agonist ivuxolimab. Receptors were obtained from an adult with an advanced solid tumor such as melanoma, head and neck, liver or kidney cancer. Each CDR3 is given with its conserved first and last residue. The D gene is left open where the match is weak. Clone size is stated in some rows and not others, as once, few, many or a class when expanded.

D gene | J gene | V gene | clone size | CDR3 DNA | CDR3 protein
- | TRBJ2-7 | TRBV11-2 | - | TGTGCCAGCAGCTTAGCACTTTACTACGAGCAGTACTTC | CASSLALYYEQYF
- | TRBJ2-3 | TRBV4-3 | - | TGCGCCAGCAGCTTCGGGGATACGCAGTATTTT | CASSFGDTQYF
- | TRBJ2-1 | TRBV5-5 | - | TGTGCCAGCAGCGACAACAATGAGCAGTTCTTC | CASSDNNEQFF
- | TRBJ1-3 | TRBV5-4 | - | TGTGCCAGCAGCTTCGACAAGGCTGGAAACACCATATATTTT | CASSFDKAGNTIYF
TRBD1 | TRBJ1-2 | TRBV9 | many | TGTGCCAGCAGCACGACAGGGGGCGGCTACACCTTC | CASSTTGGGYTF
TRBD1 | TRBJ1-2 | TRBV30 | - | TGTGCCTGGAGTGGCCGACCCCCCGACAGGGAGAACTATGGCTACACCTTC | CAWSGRPPDRENYGYTF
- | TRBJ1-2 | TRBV5-1 | - | TGCGCCAGCAGCTTACAGGGATTAGACTATGGCTACACCTTC | CASSLQGLDYGYTF
- | TRBJ2-3 | TRBV7-8 | - | TGTGCCAGCAGAGGTGCTAGCACAGATACGCAGTATTTT | CASRGASTDTQYF
TRBD2 | TRBJ2-5 | TRBV5-1 | - | TGCGCCAGCAGCTTGGGCGGGGGGTCCGGGACTAGCGGGAGAATGTCAGAGACCCAGTACTTC | CASSLGGGSGTSGRMSETQYF
TRBD1 | TRBJ1-2 | TRBV9 | - | TGTGCCAGCAGCGTAGATGGCAGGGGGAACTATGGCTACACCTTC | CASSVDGRGNYGYTF
- | TRBJ2-7 | TRBV6-1 | - | TGTGCCAGCAGGCAGGGTCGAGACTACGAGCAGTACTTC | CASRQGRDYEQYF
- | TRBJ2-7 | TRBV6-5 | - | TGTGCCAGCATTGGATCTCCGGGCCACGAGCAGTACTTC | CASIGSPGHEQYF
- | TRBJ1-5 | TRBV18 | once | TGTGCCAGCTCACGACAGAATAGCAATCAGCCCCAGCATTTT | CASSRQNSNQPQHF
- | TRBJ1-1 | TRBV18 | - | TGTGCCAGCTCACACAGGGACGGGAACACTGAAGCTTTCTTT | CASSHRDGNTEAFF
- | TRBJ2-2 | TRBV28 | once | TGTGCCAGCAGGGCAAGCACCGGGGAGCTGTTTTTT | CASRASTGELFF
- | TRBJ1-5 | TRBV30 | few | TGTGCCTGGAGTGATGGAAGCAGGGCTCAGCCCCAGCATTTT | CAWSDGSRAQPQHF
- | TRBJ2-5 | TRBV30 | - | TGTGCCCCGAGACGGGGTGCCCAGAGGGTTTTGGAAGAGACCCAGTACTTC | CAPRRGAQRVLEETQYF
TRBD2 | TRBJ2-3 | TRBV2 | - | TGTGCCAGCAGTGAAGCACAAGCTAGCGGGAGGTCCCGCACAGATACGCAGTATTTT | CASSEAQASGRSRTDTQYF
- | TRBJ2-7 | TRBV5-1 | - | TGCGCCAGCAGCTTGGACAACTCCTACGAGCAGTACTTC | CASSLDNSYEQYF
- | TRBJ2-1 | TRBV21-1 | - | TGTGCCAGCAGCAAATGTAAGGGCGTCAACAATGAGCAGTTCTTC | CASSKCKGVNNEQFF
TRBD1 | TRBJ1-5 | TRBV6-1 | - | TGTGCCAGCAGTGAAAGGGACAGGGGGTTTCAGCCCCAGCATTTT | CASSERDRGFQPQHF
- | TRBJ1-5 | TRBV29-1 | - | TGCAGCGTTACCGGGACGGAGAACAATCAGCCCCAGCATTTT | CSVTGTENNQPQHF
TRBD2 | TRBJ2-3 | TRBV5-1 | - | TGCGCCAGCAGCTACCTTGGGGCTAGCGGGAGGCCCGAACCGGGTACACCAGATACGCAGTATTTT | CASSYLGASGRPEPGTPDTQYF
TRBD2 | TRBJ2-7 | TRBV9 | once | TGTGCCAGCAGCTCCCGAAGACTAGCGGAGCCCTACGAGCAGTACTTC | CASSSRRLAEPYEQYF
- | TRBJ2-2 | TRBV30 | once | TGTGCCTGGAAGGTTACTACGAACACCGGGGAGCTGTTTTTT | CAWKVTTNTGELFF
TRBD1 | TRBJ1-3 | TRBV19 | - | TGTGCCAGTACCCCAGGGACAGGGGGTAGAAACACCATATATTTT | CASTPGTGGRNTIYF
TRBD1 | TRBJ2-1 | TRBV27 | - | TGTGCCAGCAGTTTTCTCCCGGGACAGGGCCACAATGAGCAGTTCTTC | CASSFLPGQGHNEQFF
- | TRBJ1-2 | TRBV28 | - | TGTGCCAGCAGCCCCTCACCCCCTGGCTACACCTTC | CASSPSPPGYTF
- | TRBJ2-1 | TRBV11-3 | - | TGTGCCAGCAGCTTAGCGGGGGATGAGCAGTTCTTC | CASSLAGDEQFF
- | TRBJ2-5 | TRBV5-1 | - | TGCGCCAGCAGCCCAGGGTCGGGAGAGACCCAGTACTTC | CASSPGSGETQYF
- | TRBJ1-2 | TRBV5-6 | few | TGTGCCAGCAGCTTGAACGGAGGGGCAGAGTATCGTTATGGCTACACCTTC | CASSLNGGAEYRYGYTF
- | TRBJ2-3 | TRBV6-5 | - | TGTGCCAGCAGTTACAAGGATCAGCGGACGCAGTATTTT | CASSYKDQRTQYF
- | TRBJ2-7 | TRBV2 | - | TGTGCCAGCAGTGAAGGGGTGTTGGGGGAGCAGTACTTC | CASSEGVLGEQYF
- | TRBJ1-3 | TRBV21-1 | - | TGTGCCAGCAGCAATACCGGGACACTTATCTCGAGCCACACCATATATTTT | CASSNTGTLISSHTIYF
TRBD1 | TRBJ1-4 | TRBV28 | - | TGTGCCAGCAGTGACGGACAGGACTTTTGGGAAAAACTGTTTTTT | CASSDGQDFWEKLFF
- | TRBJ2-7 | TRBV20-1 | once | TGCAGTGCTAGACTTAGCGAGCAGTACTTC | CSARLSEQYF
TRBD2 | TRBJ2-7 | TRBV6-5 | - | TGTGCCAGCAGTTACCACCTAGCGGGTTCCTACGAGCAGTACTTC | CASSYHLAGSYEQYF
TRBD2 | TRBJ2-7 | TRBV6-5 | once | TGTGCCAGCAGTTACGTGAGCGGGAGCTCCTACGAGCAGTACTTC | CASSYVSGSSYEQYF
- | TRBJ2-7 | TRBV10-2 | - | TGCGCCAGCAGTGGCCTAGCCTCCTACGAGCAGTACTTC | CASSGLASYEQYF
- | TRBJ2-5 | TRBV18 | - | TGTGCCAGCTCACCCCCGGGACGCCCAACGGGGGAGACCCAGTACTTC | CASSPPGRPTGETQYF
TRBD1 | TRBJ1-2 | TRBV19 | - | TGTGCCAGTAGTAGACAGAAATCGGGACAGGTCAAGAATGGCTACACCTTC | CASSRQKSGQVKNGYTF
- | TRBJ1-5 | TRBV5-6 | - | TGTGCCAGCAGCTTGGGTCGGGGCTATAGCAATCAGCCCCAGCATTTT | CASSLGRGYSNQPQHF
- | TRBJ2-6 | TRBV5-1 | few | TGCGCCAGCAGCTTGGGACACCGCTCTGGGGCCAACGTCCTGACTTTC | CASSLGHRSGANVLTF
- | TRBJ2-7 | TRBV27 | - | TGTGCCAGCAAAGGATCGCAGGGGAGGTTGTACGAGCAGTACTTC | CASKGSQGRLYEQYF
- | TRBJ2-5 | TRBV5-1 | - | TGCGCCAGCAGCTTGCAGGGTTACCCTCAAGAGACCCAGTACTTC | CASSLQGYPQETQYF
- | TRBJ2-1 | TRBV5-1 | - | TGCGCCAGCAGCACACAACCAGAGGGGGATCCGTTCTTC | CASSTQPEGDPFF
TRBD1 | TRBJ1-1 | TRBV5-4 | few | TGTGCCAGCAGCCCAACGGACAGGGGAAACACTGAAGCTTTCTTT | CASSPTDRGNTEAFF
- | TRBJ2-7 | TRBV28 | - | TGTGCCAGCAGTTTAGGGGTGAAGCAGTACTTC | CASSLGVKQYF
- | TRBJ2-5 | TRBV6-1 | - | TGTGCCAGCAGCCAAGGGGTTAGCCCGCAAGAGACCCAGTACTTC | CASSQGVSPQETQYF
- | TRBJ1-2 | TRBV6-5 | few | TGTGCCAGCAGCCAAAGGTCGAGGAGTGGCTACACCTTC | CASSQRSRSGYTF
TRBD2 | TRBJ2-7 | TRBV2 | once | TGTGCCAGCAGTGGGGGGGGACTATCTTACGAGCAGTACTTC | CASSGGGLSYEQYF
- | TRBJ2-2 | TRBV5-1 | - | TGCGCCAGCAGCTGGGGAGGGGGCGCGGACACCGGGGAGCTGTTTTTT | CASSWGGGADTGELFF
- | TRBJ2-1 | TRBV21-1 | once | TGTGCCAGCAGCAAACCCTCTAGCGGTTTACAGTTCTTC | CASSKPSSGLQFF
- | TRBJ2-1 | TRBV4-2 | - | TGTGCCAGCAGCTCTGACGGTGGGAGAGGTGAGCAGTTCTTC | CASSSDGGRGEQFF
- | TRBJ2-7 | TRBV9 | - | TGTGCCAGCAGCGTGGCTCCCGGGACGACTTACGAGCAGTACTTC | CASSVAPGTTYEQYF
- | TRBJ2-7 | TRBV7-8 | once | TGTGCCAGCAGCGCCTCGTCCTACGAGCAGTACTTC | CASSASSYEQYF
- | TRBJ2-1 | TRBV5-4 | - | TGTGCCAGCAGCTTGGGGGGCAACAATGCCTACAATGAGCAGTTCTTC | CASSLGGNNAYNEQFF
TRBD1 | TRBJ1-2 | TRBV19 | - | TGTGCCAGTAGTCCGGGACAGGGCAACTATGGCTACACCTTC | CASSPGQGNYGYTF
TRBD1 | TRBJ2-7 | TRBV11-2 | - | TGTGCCAGCAGCTTTCAGGGGGCCACCTACGAGCAGTACTTC | CASSFQGATYEQYF